The T cell receptor beta chain under discussion was sequenced for a study of shared clonotypes between healthy human individuals. Study outcomes and limitations: Large sequencing depth failed to make sorted-subset sequencing complete, rarefaction showed. Naive subsets tended to show greater estimated richness than memory subsets. It was expected that sequencing depth would affect clonotype sharing among donors.

Turning to this clone: Its target is unknown.

Produced via immunoSEQ multiplex PCR; TCRdb's table is partial and in-frame only. This repertoire shows some 2.4 million clones, roughly 93% found once; its top ten account for around 0.37%. V was shortened by 4 bases and J by 2 bases, with 21 bases between the two germline ends. Germline V gene data show CDR1 as SGDLS and CDR2 as YYNGEE. The CDR3 consists of 18 residues. The J gene is TRBJ1-4, the V gene TRBV9; a possible D gene is TRBD1 (6 bases). This TCR came from a man younger than 35 in good health. Some clones in this sample may be carry-over from other donors' samples. The sequencing input was naive CD4+ T cells from PBMCs. Subset here: CD45RA+ positively selected. The CDR3 loop reads CASSQSTGTHSTNEKLFF. CDR3 nucleotides: TGTGCCAGCAGCCAGTCGACAGGAACTCATTCGACTAATGAAAAACTGTTTTTT.